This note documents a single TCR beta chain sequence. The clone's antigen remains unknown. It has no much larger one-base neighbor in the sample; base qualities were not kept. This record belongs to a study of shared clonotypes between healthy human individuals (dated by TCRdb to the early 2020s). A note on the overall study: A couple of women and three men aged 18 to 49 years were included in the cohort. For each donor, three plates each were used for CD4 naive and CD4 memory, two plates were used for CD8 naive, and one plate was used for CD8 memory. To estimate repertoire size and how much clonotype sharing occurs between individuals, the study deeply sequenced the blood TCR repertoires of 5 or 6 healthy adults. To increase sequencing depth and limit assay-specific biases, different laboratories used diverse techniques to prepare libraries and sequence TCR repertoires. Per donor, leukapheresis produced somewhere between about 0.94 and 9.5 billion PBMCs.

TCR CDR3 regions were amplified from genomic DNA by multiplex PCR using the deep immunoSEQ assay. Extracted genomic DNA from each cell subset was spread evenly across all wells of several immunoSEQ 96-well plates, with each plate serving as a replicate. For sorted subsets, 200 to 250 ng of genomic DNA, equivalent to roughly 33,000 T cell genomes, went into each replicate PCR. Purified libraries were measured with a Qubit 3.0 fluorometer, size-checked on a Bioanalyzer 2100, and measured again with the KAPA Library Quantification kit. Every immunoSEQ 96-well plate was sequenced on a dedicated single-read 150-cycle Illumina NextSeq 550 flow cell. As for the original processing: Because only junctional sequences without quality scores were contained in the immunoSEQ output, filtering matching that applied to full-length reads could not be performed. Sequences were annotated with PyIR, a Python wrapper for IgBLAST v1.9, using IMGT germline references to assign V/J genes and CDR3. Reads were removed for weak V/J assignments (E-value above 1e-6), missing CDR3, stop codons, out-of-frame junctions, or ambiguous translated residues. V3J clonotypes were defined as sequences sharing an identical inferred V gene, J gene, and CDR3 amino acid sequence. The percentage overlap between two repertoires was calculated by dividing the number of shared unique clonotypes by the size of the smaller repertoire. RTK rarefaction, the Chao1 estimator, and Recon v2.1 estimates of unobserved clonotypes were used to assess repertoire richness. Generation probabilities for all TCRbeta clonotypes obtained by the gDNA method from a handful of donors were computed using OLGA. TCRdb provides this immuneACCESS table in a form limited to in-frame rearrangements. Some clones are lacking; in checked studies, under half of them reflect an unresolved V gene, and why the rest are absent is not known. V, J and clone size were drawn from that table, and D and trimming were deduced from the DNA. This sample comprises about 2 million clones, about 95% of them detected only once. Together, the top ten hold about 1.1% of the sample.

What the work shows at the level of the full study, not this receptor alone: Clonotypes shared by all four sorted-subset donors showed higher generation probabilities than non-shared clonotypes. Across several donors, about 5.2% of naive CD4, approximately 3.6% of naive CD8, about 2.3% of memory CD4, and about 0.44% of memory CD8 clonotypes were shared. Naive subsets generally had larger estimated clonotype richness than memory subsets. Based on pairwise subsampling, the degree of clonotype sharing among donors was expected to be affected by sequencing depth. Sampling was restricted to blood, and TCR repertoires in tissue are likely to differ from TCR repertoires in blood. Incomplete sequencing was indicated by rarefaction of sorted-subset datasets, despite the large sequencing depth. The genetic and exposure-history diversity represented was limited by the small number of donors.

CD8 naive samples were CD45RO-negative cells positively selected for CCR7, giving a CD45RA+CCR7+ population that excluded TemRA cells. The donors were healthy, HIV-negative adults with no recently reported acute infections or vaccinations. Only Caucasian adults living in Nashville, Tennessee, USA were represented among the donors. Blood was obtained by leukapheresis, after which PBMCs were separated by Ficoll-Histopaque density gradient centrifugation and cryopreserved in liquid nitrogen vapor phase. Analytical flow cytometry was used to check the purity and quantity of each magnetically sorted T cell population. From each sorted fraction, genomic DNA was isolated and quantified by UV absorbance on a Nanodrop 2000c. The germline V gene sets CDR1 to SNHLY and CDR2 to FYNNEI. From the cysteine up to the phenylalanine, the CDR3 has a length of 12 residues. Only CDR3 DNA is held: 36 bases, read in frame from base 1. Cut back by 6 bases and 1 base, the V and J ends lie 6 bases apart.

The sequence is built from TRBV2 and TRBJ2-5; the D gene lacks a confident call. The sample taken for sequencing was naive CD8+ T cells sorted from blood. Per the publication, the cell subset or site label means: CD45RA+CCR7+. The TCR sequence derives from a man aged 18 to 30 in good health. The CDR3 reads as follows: CASRAIQETQYF. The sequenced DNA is TGTGCCAGCAGGGCGATCCAAGAGACCCAGTACTTC.